This T cell receptor (beta chain) was recovered during a study of shared clonotypes between healthy human individuals (dated by TCRdb to 2019 to 2021). About the investigation overall: The cohort included a few men and a couple of women between 18 and 49 years of age. For each donor, three plates each were used for CD4 naive and CD4 memory, two plates were used for CD8 naive, and one plate was used for CD8 memory. Blood TCR repertoires of five healthy adults were deeply sequenced to estimate repertoire size and the extent of clonotype sharing between individuals. To increase sequencing depth and limit assay-specific biases, different laboratories used diverse techniques to prepare libraries and sequence TCR repertoires. Per donor, leukapheresis produced somewhere between about 0.94 and 9 billion PBMCs.

Paper-wide results and their limitations: Roughly 5% of naive CD4, 3.5% of naive CD8, about 2.4% of memory CD4, and about 0.4% of memory CD8 clonotypes were shared across several donors. Because the study included only a small number of donors, the genetic and exposure-history diversity represented was limited. Compared with non-shared clonotypes, clonotypes shared by all four sorted-subset donors had higher generation probabilities. Naive subsets generally had larger estimated clonotype richness than memory subsets did. Based on pairwise subsampling, the degree of clonotype sharing among donors was expected to be affected by sequencing depth. Even with the large sequencing depth, rarefaction of the sorted-subset datasets indicated that sequencing was incomplete. Only blood was sampled, and tissue TCR repertoires likely differ from those in blood.

For this clone: This receptor's antigen is unknown. No much larger clone exists at a distance of one base, and base qualities are not known.

The germline V gene yields LGHNA for CDR1 and YNFKEQ for CDR2. Trimming at the junction amounts to 3 bases on V and 2 bases on J, and the germline ends lie 16 bases apart. From its cysteine to its phenylalanine, the CDR3 spans 16 amino acids. Only the CDR3 DNA stays, 48 bases, in frame from base 1. Healthy HIV-negative adults with no recently reported acute infections or vaccinations were included as donors. Every donor was a Caucasian adult living in Nashville, Tennessee, USA. CD4+ T cells were enriched by magnetic negative selection, after which naive cells were positively selected on CD45RA and the negative fraction was taken as the memory subset. Blood was collected by leukapheresis, and PBMCs were isolated by Ficoll-Histopaque density gradient centrifugation and then cryopreserved in liquid nitrogen vapor phase. Purity and quantity of every magnetically sorted T cell population were checked by analytical flow cytometry. Each sorted fraction had its genomic DNA isolated and then quantified by UV absorbance on a Nanodrop 2000c.

TCR CDR3 regions were amplified from genomic DNA by multiplex PCR using the deep immunoSEQ assay. Extracted genomic DNA from each cell subset was spread evenly across all wells of several immunoSEQ 96-well plates, with each plate serving as a replicate. For sorted subsets, 150 to 200 ng genomic DNA, equal to tens of thousands of T cell genomes, was loaded into each replicate PCR. Purified libraries were measured with a Qubit 3.0 fluorometer, size-checked on a Bioanalyzer 2100, and measured again with the KAPA Library Quantification kit. Each immunoSEQ 96-well plate was sequenced on its own single-read 150-cycle Illumina NextSeq 550 flow cell. Turning to the authors' computational methods: The immunoSEQ output contained only junctional sequences without quality scores, so filtering could not match that applied to full-length reads. To assign V/J genes and CDR3, sequences were annotated using PyIR, a Python wrapper for IgBLAST v1.9, with IMGT germline references. Reads were removed for weak V/J assignments (E-value above 1e-6), missing CDR3, stop codons, out-of-frame junctions, or ambiguous translated residues. A V3J clonotype was defined by an identical inferred V gene, J gene, and CDR3 amino acid sequence. The percentage overlap between two repertoires was calculated by dividing the number of shared unique clonotypes by the size of the smaller repertoire. RTK rarefaction, the Chao1 estimator, and Recon v2.1 estimates of unobserved clonotypes were used to assess repertoire richness. Generation probabilities for all TCRbeta clonotypes obtained by the gDNA method from a few donors were computed using OLGA. TCRdb took this table from immuneACCESS and kept in-frame rearrangements with V and J called. Such tables lack part of the clones; where checked against another copy, unresolved V genes explain under half of the gap, and the rest is unexplained. That table supplies the V and J calls and clone size; D and trimming were determined from the DNA. The sample has some 1 million clones on record, roughly 75% of them singletons. Approximately 1.5% of the sample belongs to the ten largest clones.

The rearranged segments are TRBV4-2 and TRBJ1-2; a weak D assignment points to TRBD1 (5 bases agree). Sequenced input: memory CD4+ T cells sorted from blood. The cell subset or site tag for this specimen amounts to: CD45RA-negative fraction. The sequence derives from a man aged 18 to 30 in good health. The DNA sequence reads TGTGCCAGCAGCCAGGGGACTCCCGCCGGAAACTATGGCTACACCTTC. It translates to CASSQGTPAGNYGYTF.